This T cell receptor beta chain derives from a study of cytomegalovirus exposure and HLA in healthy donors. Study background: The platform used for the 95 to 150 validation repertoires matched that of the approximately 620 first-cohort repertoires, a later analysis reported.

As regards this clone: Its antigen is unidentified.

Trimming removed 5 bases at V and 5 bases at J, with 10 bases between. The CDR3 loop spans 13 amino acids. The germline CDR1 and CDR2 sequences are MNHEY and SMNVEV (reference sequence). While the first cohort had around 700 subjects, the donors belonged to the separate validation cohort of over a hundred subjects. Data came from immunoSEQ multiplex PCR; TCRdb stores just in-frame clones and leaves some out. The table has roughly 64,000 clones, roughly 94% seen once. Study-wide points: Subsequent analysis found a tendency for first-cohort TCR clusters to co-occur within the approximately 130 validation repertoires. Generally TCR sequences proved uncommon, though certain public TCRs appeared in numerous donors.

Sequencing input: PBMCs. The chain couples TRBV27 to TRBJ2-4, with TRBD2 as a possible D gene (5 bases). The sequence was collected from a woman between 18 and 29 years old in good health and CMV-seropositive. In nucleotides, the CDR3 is TGTGCCAGCAGTCCCACCGGGGAAAACATTCAGTACTTC. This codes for CASSPTGENIQYF.